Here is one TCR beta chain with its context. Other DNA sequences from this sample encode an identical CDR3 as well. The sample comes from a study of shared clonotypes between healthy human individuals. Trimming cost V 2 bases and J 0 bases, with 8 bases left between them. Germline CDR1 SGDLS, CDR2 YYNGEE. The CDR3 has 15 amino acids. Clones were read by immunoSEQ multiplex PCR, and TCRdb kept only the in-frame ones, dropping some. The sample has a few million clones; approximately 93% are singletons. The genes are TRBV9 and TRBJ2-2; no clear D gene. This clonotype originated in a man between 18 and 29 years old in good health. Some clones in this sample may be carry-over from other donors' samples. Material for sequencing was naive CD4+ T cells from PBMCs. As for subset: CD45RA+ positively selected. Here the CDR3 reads CASSVTSANTGELFF. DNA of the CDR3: TGTGCCAGCAGCGTTACCAGCGCGAACACCGGGGAGCTGTTTTTT.